Included here is one T cell receptor (beta chain) sequence, with context. Antigen: not known. From germline, CDR1 is LNHDA and CDR2 SQIVND (reference sequence). The V segment lost 5 bases and the J segment 7 bases; nucleotides outside the gene matches: 7. The CDR3 consists of 13 residues. Only in-frame clones appear in the TCRdb table, and some are missing; sequencing was by immunoSEQ multiplex PCR. Seen here are 2.5 million or so clones, about 92% observed once, and the top ten hold 0.13% to 0.15%. The data are from a study of shared clonotypes between healthy human individuals. Study information: Plates per donor: three CD4 naive, three CD4 memory, two CD8 naive, one CD8 memory. Whole-study results and caveats: Generation of non-shared clonotypes was less probable than generation of clonotypes shared by all four donors. Collection of samples was limited to blood; tissue repertoires likely differ. Naive CD4 clonotypes overlapped across a handful of donors at approximately 5.3%.

The specimen was naive CD4+ T cells sorted from blood. Subset here: CD45RA+ positively selected. The rearrangement joins TRBV19 to TRBJ1-1; 7 bases are a match to TRBD1. The receptor's source is a man between 18 and 29 years old in good health. CDR3 sequence reads: CASSLTWDSEAFF. The CDR3 DNA follows: TGTGCCAGTAGTCTAACATGGGACAGTGAAGCTTTCTTT.